The clone carrying this TCR beta chain has a count of ten or more. The antigen remains undetermined. This sample stems from a study of T cells in Graves' hyperthyroidism and ophthalmopathy. The CDR3 is made up of 14 amino acids. Trimming shortened V by 0 bases and J by 5 bases, and 10 bases separated the two germline ends. CDR1 LGHDT and CDR2 YNNKEL come from the germline V gene (reference sequence). Study-level results: Before onset, by a median of approximately 6.8 months, the model predicted ophthalmopathy.

From RNA transcripts, TCR beta CDR3 regions were amplified. With the HTBI primer set, the TCR CDR3 went through a first round of RT-PCR. TCRdb itself ran the multiplex PCR reads through MiXCR, one entry per CDR3 protein. This sample has about half a million distinct CDR3 sequences, with less than 25% found just once. The sequencing input was blood. This TCR came from a woman in her thirties with Graves' ophthalmopathy. The V gene is TRBV3-1, the J gene TRBJ2-5, with D hard to call. The CDR3 reads CASSQDGSRETQYF. CDR3 nucleotides: TGTGCCAGCAGCCAAGACGGAAGCCGGGAGACCCAGTACTTC.